The 26 T cell receptor beta chains listed next were all sequenced from one sample in a study of blood T cell repertoires in COVID-19. Sequenced by immunoSEQ multiplex PCR; TCRdb stores in-frame clones only, minus some. The data show almost 250,000 clones, with roughly 89% seen just once and approximately 3.7% held by the top ten. The sequencing sample was made of PBMCs or T cells enriched from blood (not recorded which). The receptors originated from a woman aged 25 to 39 who had recovered from COVID-19.

This rearrangement joins TRBV7-2 to TRBJ2-1; 8 bases fit TRBD2. After removal of 5 bases from V and 4 bases from J, the junction contained 10 bases not matched to a gene. The CDR3 extends over 16 amino acids. CDR1 is SGHTA, CDR2 FQGNSA, per germline. Written as DNA, the CDR3 is TGTGCCAGCAGCCCCTCGTCGGGACTAGGTTACAATGAGCAGTTCTTC. Translated, it gives CASSPSSGLGYNEQFF. The whole variable domain, remainder taken from reference TRBV7-2 and TRBJ2-1, is GAGVSQSPSNKVTEKGKDVELRCDPISGHTALYWYRQSLGQGLEFLIYFQGNSAPDKSGLPSDRFSAERTGGSVSTLTIQRTQQEDSAVYLCASSPSSGLGYNEQFFGPGTRLTVL.

This clone was recorded only once. The same CDR3 is also encoded by other DNA sequences in this sample. This rearrangement joins TRBV7-3 to TRBJ2-1, with 8 bases identical to TRBD2. Per germline, CDR1 SGHTA and CDR2 FQGTGA. The V and J ends lost 4 bases and 7 bases, in that order; junction bases with no gene match: 3. The CDR3 extends over 13 amino acids. CDR3 nucleotides: TGTGCCAGCAGCTCGGGACTAGTAAATGAGCAGTTCTTC. This translates into CASSSGLVNEQFF.

The chain links TRBV28 to TRBJ2-7; 11 nucleotides align to TRBD2. The CDR3 is made up of 17 amino acids. The germline gives CDR1 MDHEN, CDR2 SYDVKM. After removal of 5 bases from V and 0 bases from J, the junction contained 9 bases not matched to a gene. In DNA, the CDR3 is TGTGCCAGCAGTAAAACCGGGACTAGCGGTCCCTCCTACGAGCAGTACTTC. It encodes CASSKTGTSGPSYEQYF.

This clone was seen a handful of times. The V call is TRBV2, the J call TRBJ2-1; D might be TRBD1 (5 bases). The germline CDR1 and CDR2 sequences are SNHLY and FYNNEI. V was shortened by 5 bases and J by 10 bases, with 9 bases between the two germline ends. The CDR3 loop spans 11 amino acids. CDR3 in amino acids: CASSRTPEQFF. The CDR3 DNA is TGTGCCAGCAGTCGGACACCCGAGCAGTTCTTC.

CDR3 sequence reads: CASGDRVSGANVLTF. CDR3 sequence (DNA): TGTGCCAGTGGGGACAGGGTCTCTGGGGCCAACGTCCTGACTTTC. V gene TRBV19 combines with J gene TRBJ2-6, with 9 nucleotides matching TRBD1. Trimming cost V 8 bases and J 0 bases; bases outside gene matches: 2. Looked up from germline, CDR1 is LNHDA and CDR2 is SQIVND (reference sequence). The CDR3 totals 15 residues. The whole variable domain, filled in from reference TRBV19 and TRBJ2-6, reads DGGITQSPKYLFRKEGQNVTLSCEQNLNHDAMYWYRQDPGQGLRLIYYSQIVNDFQKGDIAEGYSVSREKKESFPLTVTSAQKNPTAFYLCASGDRVSGANVLTFGAGSRLTVL.

The chain is built from TRBV7-2 and TRBJ2-5; 9 bases align to TRBD1. The junction had 7 bases not matched to a gene; V was cut back by 5 bases and J by 3 bases. CDR3 length: 15 residues. Germline lookup yields CDR1 SGHTA and CDR2 FQGNSA. The CDR3 DNA reads TGTGCCAGCAGCCCATCCGGGACAGGGAAAGAGACCCAGTACTTC. Translation: CASSPSGTGKETQYF.

The rearrangement uses TRBV5-1 and TRBJ2-5; D is perhaps TRBD2 (6 bases). CDR3 size: 13 residues. Trimming removed 0 bases from V and 5 bases from J, with 8 bases in between. Per the germline V gene, CDR1 is SGHRS and CDR2 is YFSETQ. The CDR3 DNA sequence: TGCGCCAGCAGCTTGGCGGGAGCGGAGACCCAGTACTTC. The encoded protein is CASSLAGAETQYF.

The chain is built from TRBV9 and TRBJ2-1, with D uncertain. The CDR3 contains 15 residues. CDR1 is SGDLS and CDR2 is YYNGEE in the germline V gene. V was pared by 4 bases and J by 0 bases, with 11 bases between. DNA for the CDR3: TGTGCCAGCAGCCCGCGACTCAGCTCCTACAATGAGCAGTTCTTC. Translating gives CASSPRLSSYNEQFF. Filled out from reference TRBV9 and TRBJ2-1, the complete variable domain reads DSGVTQTPKHLITATGQRVTLRCSPRSGDLSVYWYQQSLDQGLQFLIQYYNGEERAKGNILERFSAQQFPDLHSELNLSSLELGDSALYFCASSPRLSSYNEQFFGPGTRLTVL.

This chain joins TRBV15 and TRBJ2-1; D gene uncertain. Germline CDR1 LNHNV, CDR2 YYDKDF (reference sequence). V shed 1 base and J shed 6 bases, with 10 bases lying between them. This CDR3 comprises 14 residues. The CDR3, as DNA: TGTGCCACCAGCAGAGTAGCCGGTGTCAATGAGCAGTTCTTC. Translation: CATSRVAGVNEQFF.

This clone appeared a single time. The rearrangement uses TRBV10-3 and TRBJ2-2; the match to TRBD2 covers 8 bases. The CDR3 spans 15 residues. V was pared by 6 bases and J by 6 bases, with 9 bases of the junction left unmatched. Per germline, CDR1 ENHRY and CDR2 SYGVKD. CDR3 amino acids: CAIRRAGDWSGELFF. The CDR3 nucleotides read TGTGCCATCAGACGAGCGGGAGACTGGTCCGGGGAGCTGTTTTTT.

V usage is TRBV5-1 and J usage is TRBJ2-1, with 7 bases lining up with TRBD2. With 4 bases clipped from V and 8 bases from J, the junction kept 15 bases outside the gene matches. The V gene's germline CDR1 is SGHRS and CDR2 YFSETQ. CDR3 size: 16 residues. The CDR3 is CASSPRTSSGFHEQFF. The CDR3 DNA reads TGCGCCAGCAGCCCGAGGACTAGTAGTGGTTTCCATGAGCAGTTCTTC.

The rearrangement uses TRBV28 and TRBJ2-1, with 7 bases matching TRBD1. Trimming cost V 8 bases and J 7 bases; bases outside gene matches: 5. Per the germline V gene, CDR1 is MDHEN and CDR2 is SYDVKM. This CDR3 is built from 12 residues. This CDR3 reads CASENRGNEQFF. The CDR3 DNA is TGTGCCAGCGAAAACAGGGGTAATGAGCAGTTCTTC.

The chain recombines TRBV4-2 with TRBJ2-1, with TRBD2 matching 8 bases. The CDR3 contains 17 residues. Trimming cost V 0 bases and J 3 bases; bases outside gene matches: 7. Germline CDR1 and CDR2: LGHNA and YNFKEQ. The CDR3 nucleotides are TGTGCCAGCAGCCAAGAAGTCCGGACTAGCAGCTACAATGAGCAGTTCTTC. This codes for CASSQEVRTSSYNEQFF.

The V and J genes are TRBV19 and TRBJ2-7; TRBD2 is a possible D gene (5 bases). The V gene lost 4 bases and the J gene lost 2 bases, with 9 bases spanning the gap. The CDR3 consists of 13 residues. Germline V gives CDR1 LNHDA, CDR2 SQIVND (reference sequence). The CDR3, as DNA: TGTGCCAGTAGTACCCCGGGAACCTACGAGCAGTACTTC. Its translation: CASSTPGTYEQYF. The whole variable domain, remainder taken from reference TRBV19 and TRBJ2-7, is DGGITQSPKYLFRKEGQNVTLSCEQNLNHDAMYWYRQDPGQGLRLIYYSQIVNDFQKGDIAEGYSVSREKKESFPLTVTSAQKNPTAFYLCASSTPGTYEQYFGPGTRLTVT.

The chain combines TRBV13 with TRBJ1-5, with unresolved D. The V end was cut by 0 bases, the J end by 3 bases, with 6 bases between. The CDR3 totals 14 residues. Per germline, CDR1 PRHDT and CDR2 FYEKMQ (reference sequence). Here the CDR3 DNA reads TGTGCCAGCAGCTTAGGCCGGGACAATCAGCCCCAGCATTTT. Protein sequence: CASSLGRDNQPQHF. Full variable domain (remainder filled in from reference TRBV13 and TRBJ1-5): AAGVIQSPRHLIKEKRETATLKCYPIPRHDTVYWYQQGPGQDPQFLISFYEKMQSDKGSIPDRFSAQQFSDYHSELNMSSLELGDSALYFCASSLGRDNQPQHFGDGTRLSIL.

The chain recombines TRBV7-3 with TRBJ1-2; D uncertain. Trimming took off 2 bases at V and 4 bases at J, with 17 bases between the two ends. Germline V gene data show CDR1 as SGHTA and CDR2 as FQGTGA. The CDR3 has 16 residues. CDR3 coding DNA: TGTGCCAGCAGCTTAGGCCCCCAGGCCGCACGCTATGGCTACACCTTC. Its protein product is CASSLGPQAARYGYTF.

The chain has TRBV9 and TRBJ2-1, with TRBD2 matching 7 bases. Looked up from germline, CDR1 is SGDLS and CDR2 is YYNGEE. The CDR3 is 16 residues long. Unmatched junction bases numbered 15, after V lost 4 bases and J lost 8 bases. The CDR3 loop is CASSWGSGQSGDEQFF. In DNA form, the CDR3 reads TGTGCCAGCAGCTGGGGTAGCGGGCAGAGTGGGGATGAGCAGTTCTTC.

The V call is TRBV7-2, the J call TRBJ1-5, with 7 nucleotides matching TRBD1. Trimming at V came to 1 base and at J to 5 bases, leaving 11 bases not matched to a gene. The CDR3 is made up of 17 amino acids. Per germline, CDR1 SGHTA and CDR2 FQGNSA. The CDR3 here is CASSLVGSGGKDQPQHF. The CDR3 nucleotides read TGTGCCAGCAGCTTAGTTGGTTCAGGGGGGAAAGATCAGCCCCAGCATTTT. Combining the CDR3 with reference TRBV7-2 and TRBJ1-5 gives the whole variable domain GAGVSQSPSNKVTEKGKDVELRCDPISGHTALYWYRQSLGQGLEFLIYFQGNSAPDKSGLPSDRFSAERTGGSVSTLTIQRTQQEDSAVYLCASSLVGSGGKDQPQHFGDGTRLSIL.

The chain uses TRBV30 and TRBJ2-1, with D uncertain. The CDR3 runs 11 residues. Trimming shortened V by 0 bases and J by 12 bases, and 9 bases separated the two germline ends. Germline lookup yields CDR1 GTSNPN and CDR2 SVGIG (reference sequence). The CDR3 coding sequence is TGTGCCTGGAGTGTTACCTACTGGCAGTTCTTC. The encoded protein is CAWSVTYWQFF.

V is TRBV29-1 and J is TRBJ1-6, with D perhaps matching TRBD1 (6 bases). CDR3 length: 14 amino acids. Germline V CDR1 and CDR2: SQVTM, ANQGSEA. Here the CDR3 reads CISRWGPYNSPLHF. DNA of the CDR3: TGCATCTCCCGGTGGGGGCCCTATAATTCACCCCTCCACTTT.

The V and J genes are TRBV4-3 and TRBJ1-1; 10 bases are a match to TRBD1. The CDR3 is 18 amino acids. The ends lost 5 bases at V and 3 bases at J; junction bases unmatched: 15. CDR1 LGHNA and CDR2 YSLEER come from the germline V gene. The CDR3 DNA sequence: TGCGCCAGCAGCTCGACAGGGGGCGGCAGGTTTTCGGACACTGAAGCTTTCTTT. It codes for CASSSTGGGRFSDTEAFF.

The chain couples TRBV7-9 to TRBJ2-7; TRBD1 agrees at 10 bases. The CDR3 extends over 18 amino acids. CDR1 and CDR2 (germline): SEHNR, FQNEAQ (reference sequence). V shed 2 bases, J shed 3 bases, and the junction held 13 bases outside the gene matches. The CDR3 sequence: CASSLIGFGTGANYEQYF. DNA of the CDR3: TGTGCCAGCAGCTTAATAGGCTTTGGGACAGGGGCTAACTACGAGCAGTACTTC.

The chain recombines TRBV28 with TRBJ1-6; the match to TRBD1 covers 7 bases. With 7 bases clipped from V and 7 bases from J, the junction kept 4 bases outside the gene matches. Per germline, CDR1 MDHEN and CDR2 SYDVKM. CDR3 length: 13 amino acids. CDR3 DNA sequence: TGTGCCAGCACCCTGACAGGGAATTCACCCCTCCACTTT. This gives the protein CASTLTGNSPLHF.

Here the CDR3 reads CAISESDRGYGYTF. CDR3 sequence (DNA): TGTGCCATCAGTGAGTCGGACAGGGGCTATGGCTACACCTTC. The chain uses TRBV10-3 and TRBJ1-2; the match to TRBD1 covers 9 bases. The CDR3 contains 14 residues. V was pared by 0 bases and J by 4 bases, with 0 bases of the junction left unmatched. The germline gives CDR1 ENHRY, CDR2 SYGVKD.

J is TRBJ2-3 and V is TRBV27, with 8 positions matching TRBD1. Germline values: CDR1 MNHEY, CDR2 SMNVEV (reference sequence). The CDR3 totals 17 residues. V gave up 0 bases and J gave up 3 bases; unmatched junction bases: 8. The DNA for the CDR3 is TGTGCCAGCAGTTTATCCCTCAGGGGGCTAGGTACAGATACGCAGTATTTT. Translation: CASSLSLRGLGTDTQYF.

The chain recombines TRBV25-1 with TRBJ1-1, with 8 bases aligning to TRBD1. With V trimmed by 6 bases and J by 5 bases, 5 bases remained unmatched. This CDR3 region has 13 residues. The V gene's germline CDR1 is MGHDK and CDR2 SYGVNS. In DNA, the CDR3 is TGTGCCAGCAGAGAACAGGGGGAGACTGAAGCTTTCTTT. This codes for CASREQGETEAFF. The complete variable domain, with remaining parts taken from reference TRBV25-1 and TRBJ1-1, reads EADIYQTPRYLVIGTGKKITLECSQTMGHDKMYWYQQDPGMELHLIHYSYGVNSTEKGDLSSESTVSRIRTEHFPLTLESARPSHTSQYLCASREQGETEAFFGQGTRLTVV.